This record looks at one T cell receptor (beta chain) sequence and its context. A much larger clone lies one base from this, so it may be a read error. The record originates from a study of tumor-infiltrating lymphocytes in primary liver carcinoma. Study information: The patients presented with primary liver carcinoma, which was managed through surgical resection.

This CDR3 region has 16 residues. In germline, CDR1 is ENHRY, CDR2 SYGVKD. Trimming took 4 bases from V and 1 from J, leaving 11 bases between them. They got blood RNA out of unsorted whole blood and also pulled out germline DNA. TCR beta cDNA was reverse-transcribed from 500 ng of total RNA. The reaction used a constant-region primer and ProtoScript II reverse transcriptase. Slightly modified ARM-PCR, run as three nested multiplex PCR rounds, produced the TCR beta libraries. For 10 cycles apiece, the opening two PCR rounds ran with TRBV1-TRBV30 forward primers and a C-beta reverse primer. From the multiplex PCR reads, TCRdb called clonotypes with MiXCR, one entry per CDR3 protein. Of approximately 340,000 distinct CDR3 sequences in the sample, about 65% were seen once.

This chain joins TRBV10-3 and TRBJ1-6; the D gene is possibly TRBD1 (5 bases). This clonotype originated in a man aged 35 to 55 with primary liver carcinoma and hepatitis B virus infection. The source material was peripheral blood. CDR3 coding DNA: TGTGCCATCAGTGCCAGGGTAGAATCCTATAATTCACCCCTCCACTTT. Translation gives CAISARVESYNSPLHF.